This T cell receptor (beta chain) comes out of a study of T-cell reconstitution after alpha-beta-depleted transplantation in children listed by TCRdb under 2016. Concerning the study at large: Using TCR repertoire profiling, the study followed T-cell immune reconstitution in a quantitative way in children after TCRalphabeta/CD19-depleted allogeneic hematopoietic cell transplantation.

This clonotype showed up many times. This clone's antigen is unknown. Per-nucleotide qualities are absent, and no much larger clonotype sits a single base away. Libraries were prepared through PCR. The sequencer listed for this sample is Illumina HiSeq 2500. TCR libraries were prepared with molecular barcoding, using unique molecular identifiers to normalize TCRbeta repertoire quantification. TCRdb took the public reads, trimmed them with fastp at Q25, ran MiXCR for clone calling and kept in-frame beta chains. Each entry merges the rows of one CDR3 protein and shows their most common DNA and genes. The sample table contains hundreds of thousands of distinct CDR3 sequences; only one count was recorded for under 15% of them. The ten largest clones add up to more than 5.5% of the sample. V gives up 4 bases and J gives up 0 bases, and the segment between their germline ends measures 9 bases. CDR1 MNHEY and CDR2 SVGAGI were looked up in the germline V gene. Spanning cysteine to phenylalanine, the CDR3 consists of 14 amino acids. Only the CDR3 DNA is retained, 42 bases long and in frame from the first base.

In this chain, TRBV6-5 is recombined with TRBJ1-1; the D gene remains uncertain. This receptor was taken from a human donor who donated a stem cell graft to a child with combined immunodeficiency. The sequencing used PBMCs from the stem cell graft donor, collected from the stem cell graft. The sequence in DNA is TGTGCCAGCAGTTCCCTCGGGGTGAACACTGAAGCTTTCTTT. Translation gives CASSSLGVNTEAFF.